Listed below are T cell receptor beta chains from one sample, sequenced in a study of T-cell reconstitution after alpha-beta-depleted transplantation in children. TCRdb fed the PCR reads into MiXCR, producing one record per CDR3 protein. The sample gives 97,000 or so distinct CDR3 sequences, around 6% of which show up once; 6.1% is in the top ten. The starting material was PBMCs, mostly from graft donor cells, obtained 60 days after TCRalphabeta/CD19-depleted stem cell transplant. The source of these receptors is a female patient younger than 10 who had a stem cell transplant for Fanconi anemia, so the T cells may come from the graft donor. The CDR3 runs from the conserved cysteine through the conserved F or W. The order of the fields is D gene, clone size, V gene, J gene, CDR3 protein, CDR3 DNA. A D gene is named only where the DNA matches it firmly. The listing skips clone size in some rows; elsewhere it reads once, few, many or a size class.

NA	many	TRBV2	TRBJ2-4	CASNEQRLTKNIQYF	TGTGCCAGCAATGAGCAGCGCTTAACCAAAAACATTCAGTACTTC
TRBD1	few	TRBV27	TRBJ2-7	CASSPTDRPTLKKPYEQYF	TGTGCCAGCAGTCCAACGGACAGGCCAACTCTCAAAAAACCCTACGAGCAGTACTTC
TRBD2	NA	TRBV2	TRBJ2-5	CASSDPGLAGVHQETQYF	TGTGCCAGCAGTGATCCCGGACTAGCGGGGGTACATCAAGAGACCCAGTACTTC
NA	many	TRBV7-9	TRBJ2-7	CASTLDREIIYEQYF	TGTGCCAGCACCCTGGATCGGGAGATTATCTACGAGCAGTACTTC
NA	NA	TRBV20-1	TRBJ2-4	CSAKGAGAQLAKNIQYF	TGCAGTGCTAAGGGTGCGGGGGCCCAACTAGCCAAAAACATTCAGTACTTC
TRBD1	NA	TRBV5-4	TRBJ2-2	CASSLHRGNTGELFF	TGTGCCAGCAGCTTACACAGGGGGAACACCGGGGAGCTGTTTTTT
TRBD1	few	TRBV7-8	TRBJ1-5	CASSLWSTPGQGAQGNQPQHF	TGTGCCAGCAGCTTATGGTCCACTCCGGGACAGGGGGCGCAAGGCAATCAGCCCCAGCATTTT
NA	many	TRBV7-8	TRBJ2-3	CASSSGVSTDTQYF	TGTGCCAGCAGCTCGGGAGTTAGCACAGATACGCAGTATTTT
TRBD2	few	TRBV5-1	TRBJ2-5	CASSLLGGSQETQYF	TGCGCCAGCAGCCTTCTGGGCGGGAGTCAAGAGACCCAGTACTTC
TRBD1	many	TRBV7-2	TRBJ1-6	CAGRGWNSPLHF	TGTGCCGGCAGGGGGTGGAATTCACCCCTCCACTTT
TRBD2	many	TRBV9	TRBJ2-1	CASSVLASGTGEQFF	TGTGCCAGCAGCGTATTAGCTAGCGGGACGGGGGAGCAGTTCTTC
TRBD1	few	TRBV27	TRBJ1-5	CASSPDRHQPQHF	TGTGCCAGCAGCCCGGACAGGCATCAGCCCCAGCATTTT
TRBD2	many	TRBV7-2	TRBJ2-7	CASSLTSGGRWEQYF	TGTGCCAGCAGCTTAACTAGCGGGGGGAGATGGGAGCAGTACTTC
NA	NA	TRBV20-1	TRBJ1-4	CSARAFRGTEKLFF	TGCAGTGCTAGAGCTTTTAGGGGAACGGAAAAACTGTTTTTT
NA	NA	TRBV19	TRBJ1-1	CASSTGPNTEAFF	TGTGCCAGTAGTACCGGGCCGAACACTGAAGCTTTCTTT
TRBD2	many	TRBV6-5	TRBJ2-1	CASSYPRAGVNEQFF	TGTGCCAGCAGTTACCCCAGGGCGGGAGTCAATGAGCAGTTCTTC
NA	many	TRBV6-1	TRBJ1-4	CASRAFQGTVNEKLFF	TGTGCCAGCAGGGCCTTTCAGGGGACGGTGAATGAAAAACTGTTTTTT
TRBD2	many	TRBV4-2	TRBJ2-6	CASSQVTTSDGSGANVLTF	TGTGCCAGCAGCCAAGTTACGACTAGCGATGGCTCTGGGGCCAACGTCCTGACTTTC
NA	NA	TRBV20-1	TRBJ1-4	CSAVGGFNGKLFF	TGCAGTGCTGTCGGCGGATTTAATGGAAAACTGTTTTTT
TRBD1	many	TRBV3-1	TRBJ2-7	CASSQWAGGGYEQYF	TGTGCCAGCAGCCAATGGGCAGGGGGCGGCTACGAGCAGTACTTC
TRBD2	many	TRBV5-1	TRBJ2-1	CASSSGTSGGNEQFF	TGCGCCAGCAGCAGCGGGACTAGCGGGGGGAATGAGCAGTTCTTC
NA	many	TRBV10-3	TRBJ2-7	CAISGVSTTHRYEQYF	TGTGCCATCAGTGGTGTCTCTACGACTCACCGCTACGAGCAGTACTTC
TRBD1	few	TRBV15	TRBJ1-4	CATSRDKWAAGGSSNEKLFF	TGTGCCACCAGCAGAGATAAATGGGCGGCAGGGGGCTCGTCTAATGAAAAACTGTTTTTT
NA	NA	TRBV14	TRBJ2-1	CAIRVLRTYYNEQFF	TGTGCCATCCGGGTCTTACGAACCTATTACAATGAGCAGTTCTTC
TRBD2	few	TRBV3-1	TRBJ2-7	CASSQESGSPHEQYF	TGTGCCAGCAGCCAAGAAAGCGGGAGTCCCCACGAGCAGTACTTC
NA	NA	TRBV20-1	TRBJ1-6	CSASVDNLGYSPLHF	TGCAGTGCTAGTGTTGACAATCTCGGGTATTCACCCCTCCACTTT
NA	many	TRBV29-1	TRBJ1-1	CSVGRQMNTEAFF	TGCAGCGTCGGACGACAGATGAACACTGAAGCTTTCTTT
TRBD2	many	TRBV4-1	TRBJ2-2	CASRLGPSGRANTGELFF	TGCGCCAGCAGACTGGGGCCTAGCGGGAGGGCGAACACCGGGGAGCTGTTTTTT
TRBD2	many	TRBV7-2	TRBJ2-1	CASSLRTSAFF	TGTGCCAGCAGCTTGCGGACTAGCGCGTTCTTC
TRBD1	few	TRBV20-1	TRBJ2-7	CSVEGAGYEQYF	TGCAGTGTAGAGGGGGCAGGCTACGAGCAGTACTTC
NA	many	TRBV12-3/TRBV12-4	TRBJ2-7	CASRGVSEQYF	TGTGCCAGCAGGGGGGTGAGCGAGCAGTACTTC
NA	few	TRBV5-1	TRBJ1-1	CASSLPRSGAIEAFF	TGCGCCAGCAGCTTACCACGCTCGGGGGCCATTGAAGCTTTCTTT
NA	few	TRBV12-3/TRBV12-4	TRBJ2-1	CASSLDWELLNYNEQFF	TGTGCCAGCAGTTTGGATTGGGAACTACTGAACTACAATGAGCAGTTCTTC
NA	NA	TRBV3-1	TRBJ1-3	CASCQGHSGSSGNTIYF	TGTGCCAGCTGCCAAGGACACAGTGGCTCCTCTGGAAACACCATATATTTT
NA	NA	TRBV18	TRBJ2-7	CASSRDPAYEQYF	TGTGCCAGCTCCCGGGACCCAGCCTACGAGCAGTACTTC
NA	NA	TRBV18	TRBJ2-1	CASSPNIAAYNEQFF	TGTGCCAGCTCACCAAACATAGCGGCCTACAATGAGCAGTTCTTC
NA	few	TRBV7-3	TRBJ2-5	CASSLMGPGALQETQYF	TGTGCCAGCAGCTTAATGGGGCCGGGGGCCCTCCAAGAGACCCAGTACTTC
TRBD1	many	TRBV27	TRBJ1-1	CASSSGTVTFF	TGTGCCAGCAGTTCCGGGACAGTAACTTTCTTT
NA	many	TRBV5-1	TRBJ2-3	CASTERTTDTQYF	TGCGCCAGCACCGAGCGGACCACAGATACGCAGTATTTT
TRBD2	few	TRBV7-6	TRBJ2-1	CASSLRVGAGVLDEQFF	TGTGCCAGCAGCTTACGTGTTGGAGCGGGAGTTTTGGATGAGCAGTTCTTC
NA	many	TRBV29-1	TRBJ2-3	CSAWGRGPVNTQYF	TGCAGCGCATGGGGTCGGGGGCCGGTAAATACGCAGTATTTT
NA	NA	TRBV2	TRBJ2-4	CASKQGILTKNIQYF	TGTGCCAGCAAGCAGGGGATTCTAACCAAAAACATTCAGTACTTC
TRBD2	many	TRBV7-3	TRBJ2-5	CASKMTSGSTETQYF	TGTGCCAGCAAGATGACTAGCGGGAGTACGGAGACCCAGTACTTC
NA	many	TRBV29-1	TRBJ1-2	CSVGGDYGYTF	TGCAGCGTTGGAGGGGACTATGGCTACACCTTC
NA	many	TRBV6-1	TRBJ2-7	CASSPQSYEQYF	TGTGCCAGCAGTCCCCAGTCATACGAGCAGTACTTC
TRBD2	many	TRBV5-1	TRBJ2-2	CASMSGMSAGELFF	TGCGCCAGCATGAGCGGGATGTCTGCCGGGGAGCTGTTTTTT
NA	NA	TRBV30	TRBJ1-6	CAWKGVPLSPLHF	TGTGCCTGGAAGGGGGTTCCGTTGTCACCCCTCCACTTT
NA	few	TRBV4-2	TRBJ2-7	CASSQEVVGALLYEQYF	TGTGCCAGCAGCCAAGAAGTGGTGGGGGCCCTCCTCTACGAGCAGTACTTC
NA	many	TRBV5-1	TRBJ2-3	CASCERPYTDTQYF	TGCGCCAGTTGCGAGCGACCCTACACAGATACGCAGTATTTT
NA	few	TRBV12-3/TRBV12-4	TRBJ2-3	CASILKWGMGDTQYF	TGTGCCAGCATCTTAAAATGGGGGATGGGAGATACGCAGTATTTT
NA	NA	TRBV2	TRBJ1-2	CASSVMVTSNYGYTF	TGTGCCAGCAGTGTGATGGTCACTAGTAACTATGGCTACACCTTC
NA	many	TRBV3-1	TRBJ2-3	CATQGSTADTQYF	TGTGCCACCCAGGGATCCACGGCAGATACGCAGTATTTT
TRBD2	NA	TRBV20-1	TRBJ2-7	CSARGLAGVYEQYF	TGCAGTGCTAGGGGACTAGCGGGGGTCTACGAGCAGTACTTC
NA	NA	TRBV29-1	TRBJ2-1	CSVEDGRSSYNEQFF	TGCAGCGTTGAAGATGGCAGGAGCTCCTACAATGAGCAGTTCTTC
NA	NA	TRBV4-1	TRBJ2-1	CASTITGAWGNEQFF	TGCGCCAGCACTATAACGGGGGCTTGGGGAAATGAGCAGTTCTTC
NA	many	TRBV5-6	TRBJ2-5	CASSLWASQETQYF	TGTGCCAGCAGCTTGTGGGCTAGCCAAGAGACCCAGTACTTC
TRBD2	few	TRBV3-1	TRBJ2-3	CASSQGRSGGLAGDTQYF	TGTGCCAGCAGCCAAGGAAGATCTGGAGGACTAGCGGGAGATACGCAGTATTTT
NA	many	TRBV7-3	TRBJ2-3	CASSLSAGMPNTDTQYF	TGTGCCAGCAGCTTAAGCGCCGGAATGCCCAACACAGATACGCAGTATTTT
TRBD1	medium-sized	TRBV4-2	TRBJ2-2	CASSQEVPGQGAGTGELFF	TGTGCCAGCAGCCAAGAGGTCCCGGGACAGGGGGCGGGCACCGGGGAGCTGTTTTTT